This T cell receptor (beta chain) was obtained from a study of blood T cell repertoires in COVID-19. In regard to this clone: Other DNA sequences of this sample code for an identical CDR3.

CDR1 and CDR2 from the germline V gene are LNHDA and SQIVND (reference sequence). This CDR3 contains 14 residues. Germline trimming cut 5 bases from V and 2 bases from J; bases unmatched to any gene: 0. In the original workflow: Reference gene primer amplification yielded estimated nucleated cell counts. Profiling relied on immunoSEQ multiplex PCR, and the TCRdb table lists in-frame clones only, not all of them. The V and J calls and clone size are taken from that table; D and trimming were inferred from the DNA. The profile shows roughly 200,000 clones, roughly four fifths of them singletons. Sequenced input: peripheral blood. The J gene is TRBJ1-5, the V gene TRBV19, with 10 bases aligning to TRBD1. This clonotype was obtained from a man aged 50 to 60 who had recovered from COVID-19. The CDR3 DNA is TGTGCCAGTAGTGGGACAGGGGGCAATCAGCCCCAGCATTTT. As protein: CASSGTGGNQPQHF.